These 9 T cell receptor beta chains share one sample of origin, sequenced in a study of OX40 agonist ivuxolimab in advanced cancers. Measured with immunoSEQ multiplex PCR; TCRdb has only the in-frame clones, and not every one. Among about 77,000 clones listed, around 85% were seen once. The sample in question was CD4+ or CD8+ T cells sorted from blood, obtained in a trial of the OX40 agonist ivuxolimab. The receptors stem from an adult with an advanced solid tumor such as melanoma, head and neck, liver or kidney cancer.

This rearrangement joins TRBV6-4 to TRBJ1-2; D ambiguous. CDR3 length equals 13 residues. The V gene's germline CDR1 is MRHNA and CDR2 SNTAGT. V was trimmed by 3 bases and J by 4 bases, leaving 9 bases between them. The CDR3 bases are TGTGCCAGCAGTGATAACGGCGGCTATGGCTACACCTTC. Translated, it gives CASSDNGGYGYTF.

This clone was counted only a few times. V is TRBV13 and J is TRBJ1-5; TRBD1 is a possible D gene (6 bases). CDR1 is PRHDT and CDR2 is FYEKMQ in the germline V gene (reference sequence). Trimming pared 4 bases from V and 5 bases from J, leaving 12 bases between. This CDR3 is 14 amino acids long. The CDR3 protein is CASSWGQTDQPQHF. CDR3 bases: TGTGCCAGCAGCTGGGGACAAACCGATCAGCCCCAGCATTTT.

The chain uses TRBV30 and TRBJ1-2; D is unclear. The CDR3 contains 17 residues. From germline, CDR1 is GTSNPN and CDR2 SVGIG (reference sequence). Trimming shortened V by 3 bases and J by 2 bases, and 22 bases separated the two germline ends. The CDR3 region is CAWSLTIGRLLNYGYTF. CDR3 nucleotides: TGTGCCTGGAGCCTTACAATAGGGAGGCTTCTGAACTATGGCTACACCTTC.

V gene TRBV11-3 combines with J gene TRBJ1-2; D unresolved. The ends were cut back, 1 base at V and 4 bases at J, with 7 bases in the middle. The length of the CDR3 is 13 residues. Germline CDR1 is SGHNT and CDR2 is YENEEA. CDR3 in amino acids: CASSLAMGYGYTF. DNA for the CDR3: TGTGCCAGCAGCTTAGCAATGGGCTATGGCTACACCTTC.

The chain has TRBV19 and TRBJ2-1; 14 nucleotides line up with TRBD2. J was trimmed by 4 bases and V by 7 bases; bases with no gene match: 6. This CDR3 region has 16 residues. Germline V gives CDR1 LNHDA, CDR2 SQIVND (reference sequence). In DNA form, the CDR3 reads TGTGCCAGTATCGGGACTAGCGGGAGAAGGTACAATGAGCAGTTCTTC. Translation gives CASIGTSGRRYNEQFF.

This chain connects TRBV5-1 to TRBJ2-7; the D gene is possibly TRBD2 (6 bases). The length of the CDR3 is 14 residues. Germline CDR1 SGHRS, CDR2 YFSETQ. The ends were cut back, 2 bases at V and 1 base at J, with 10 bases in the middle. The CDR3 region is CASSFATRSYEQYF. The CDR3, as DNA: TGCGCCAGCAGCTTCGCGACTAGATCCTACGAGCAGTACTTC.

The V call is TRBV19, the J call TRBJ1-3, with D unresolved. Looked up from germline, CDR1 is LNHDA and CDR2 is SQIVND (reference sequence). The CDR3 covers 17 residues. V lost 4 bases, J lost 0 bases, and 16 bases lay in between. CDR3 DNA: TGTGCCAGTAGTACCCAGCCCGGACGGGGCTCTGGAAACACCATATATTTT. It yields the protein CASSTQPGRGSGNTIYF.

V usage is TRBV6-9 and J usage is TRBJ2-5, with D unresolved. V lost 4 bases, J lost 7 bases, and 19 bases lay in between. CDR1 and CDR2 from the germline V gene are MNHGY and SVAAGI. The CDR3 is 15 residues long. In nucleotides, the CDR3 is TGTGCCAGCAGTTGGTCAGGTCCCTGGGTTGGGACCCAGTACTTC. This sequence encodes CASSWSGPWVGTQYF.

CDR3 in DNA: TGTGCCAGCAGCTCCGGGCCGCCAAATGAGCAGTTCTTC. Translation gives CASSSGPPNEQFF. The chain links TRBV7-7 to TRBJ2-1; D is undetermined. Trimming removed 4 bases at V and 7 bases at J, with 11 bases between. There are 13 residues in the CDR3. Germline V lookup: CDR1 SSHAT, CDR2 FNYEAQ (reference sequence).